This T cell receptor beta chain was observed in a study of tumor-infiltrating lymphocytes in primary liver carcinoma. Study observations and caveats: A fraction of only about 7.5-24% of top clones appeared in all five tumor regions. Compared with blood, tumor repertoires held significantly more in their top 250 clones.

Looked up from germline, CDR1 is MDHEN and CDR2 is SYDVKM. Trimming took 5 bases from V and 4 from J, leaving 21 bases between them. CDR3 length: 16 residues. Co-extraction of both nucleic acids (RNA and DNA) used about 18-34 mg of unsorted bulk tissue. Treatment-naive at the time, the patients had chronic HBV infection. A word on this clonotype: The antigen remains undetermined.

Researchers generated TCR beta cDNA from roughly 510 ng of total RNA, relying on a constant-region primer. What produced the TCR beta libraries was three nested multiplex PCR rounds using slightly modified ARM-PCR. The study ran its first two PCR rounds for 9 to 10 cycles each, using TRBV1-TRBV30 forward primers and a C-beta reverse primer. MiXCR, applied by TCRdb to the multiplex PCR reads, yields one record per CDR3 protein. The table lists 90,000 to 100,000 distinct CDR3 sequences, almost 70% of them singletons, with roughly 10% in the top ten. Sequencing was performed on liver tumor tissue from sampling region 5. Stated subset: tumor region T5, tumor centre. The TCR comes from a woman aged 55-75 years with primary liver carcinoma and hepatitis B virus infection. V gene TRBV28 combines with J gene TRBJ2-7; tentatively, D is TRBD2 (7 bases). The CDR3 nucleotides are TGTGCCAGCAGTGCTGGGGGGGCGGGGGCTATATACGAGCAGTACTTC. Encoded protein: CASSAGGAGAIYEQYF. The full variable domain, its missing parts supplied by reference TRBV28 and TRBJ2-7, is DVKVTQSSRYLVKRTGEKVFLECVQDMDHENMFWYRQDPGLGLRLIYFSYDVKMKEKGDIPEGYSVSREKKERFSLILESASTNQTSMYLCASSAGGAGAIYEQYFGPGTRLTVT.